This TCR beta chain was obtained from a study of blood T cell repertoires in COVID-19. Across the study: From T cells, B-cell-depleted T cells, or PBMCs came the material, which was cDNA or gDNA.

Germline CDR1 is SGHVS and CDR2 is FNYEAQ. This CDR3 comprises 15 residues. J gave up 8 bases and V 1 base, and 7 bases lay outside the gene matches. Participants came from under 30 US areas, aged roughly 18 to 95 years. Exposed volunteers were people who met a COVID-19 case within 2 weeks before study entry. The protocol was immunoSEQ multiplex PCR, while the TCRdb copy is restricted to in-frame clones and leaves out a portion. The sample lists 120,000 to 150,000 clones; approximately 86% were seen once. The sequencing sample was made of PBMCs or T cells enriched from blood (not recorded which). This TCR was recovered from a middle-aged woman who had been exposed to COVID-19. This sequence joins TRBV7-6 and TRBJ2-1; TRBD1 agrees at 8 bases. The CDR3 nucleotides are TGTGCCAGCAGCTTAGAGCCGGGACAGGCGGATGAGCAGTTCTTC. Its protein product is CASSLEPGQADEQFF.